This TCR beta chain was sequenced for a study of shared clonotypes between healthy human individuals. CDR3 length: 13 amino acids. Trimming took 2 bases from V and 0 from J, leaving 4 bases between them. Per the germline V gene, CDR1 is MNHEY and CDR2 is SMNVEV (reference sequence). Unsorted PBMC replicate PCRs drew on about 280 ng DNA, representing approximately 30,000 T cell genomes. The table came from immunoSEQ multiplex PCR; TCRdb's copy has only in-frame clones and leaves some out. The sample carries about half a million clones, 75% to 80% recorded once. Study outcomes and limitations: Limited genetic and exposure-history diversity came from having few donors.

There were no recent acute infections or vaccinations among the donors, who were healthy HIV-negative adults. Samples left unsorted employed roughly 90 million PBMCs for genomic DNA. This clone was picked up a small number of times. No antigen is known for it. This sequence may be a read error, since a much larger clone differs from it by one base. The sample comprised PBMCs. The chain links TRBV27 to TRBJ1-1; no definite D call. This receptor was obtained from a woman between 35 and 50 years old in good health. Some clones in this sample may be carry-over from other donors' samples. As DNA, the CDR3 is TGTGCCAGCAGTTTAGATTTGAACACTGAAGCTTTCTTT. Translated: CASSLDLNTEAFF.